Given below is one TCR beta chain in context. Its specificity is not known. The data were obtained in a study of tumor-infiltrating lymphocytes in primary liver carcinoma. Study background: The cohort consisted of patients whose primary liver carcinoma was surgically resected. All patients, whether men or women, fell within 30 to 69 years of age. Between about 4 and 11 cm across, the tumors were all of stage T1-T3 N0M0.

Constant-region priming of about 520 ng total RNA yielded TCR beta cDNA. A slightly modified ARM-PCR protocol with three nested multiplex PCR rounds produced these TCR beta libraries. Both of the initial two PCR rounds ran for around 10 cycles and employed TRBV1-TRBV30 forward primers alongside a C-beta reverse primer. One entry per CDR3 protein results from TCRdb running MiXCR on the multiplex PCR reads. The sample lists 300,000 to 350,000 distinct CDR3 sequences; about 61% were seen once. V was pared by 7 bases and J by 7 bases, with 13 bases between. The CDR3 is 13 residues long. CDR1 and CDR2 from the germline V gene are MNHEY and SVGEGT. RNA isolated from unsorted whole blood supplied the blood RNA, with germline DNA also extracted. General study results and limits: Less overlap was seen in tumor-adjacent and tumor-blood pairs than in tumor region pairs.

Sequenced: peripheral blood. V is TRBV6-2 or TRBV6-3 and J is TRBJ2-2; D is undetermined. This TCR derives from a man between 35 and 55 years old with primary liver carcinoma and hepatitis B virus infection. CDR3 sequence (DNA): TGTGCCAGCACCATATCCGCGCGCGGGGAGCTGTTTTTT. Its protein product is CASTISARGELFF.